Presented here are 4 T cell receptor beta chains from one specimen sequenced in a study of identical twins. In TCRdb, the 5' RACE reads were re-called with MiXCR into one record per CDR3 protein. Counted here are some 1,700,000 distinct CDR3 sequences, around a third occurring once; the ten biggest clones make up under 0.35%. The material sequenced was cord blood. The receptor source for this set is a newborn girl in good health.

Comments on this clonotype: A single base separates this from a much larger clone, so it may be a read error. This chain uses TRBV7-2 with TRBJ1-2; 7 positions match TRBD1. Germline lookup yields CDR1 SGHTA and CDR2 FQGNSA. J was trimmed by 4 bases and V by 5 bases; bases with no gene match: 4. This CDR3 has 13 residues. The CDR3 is CASSQQGIYGYTF. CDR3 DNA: TGTGCCAGCAGCCAACAGGGGATCTATGGCTACACCTTC.

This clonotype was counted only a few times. The DNA for the CDR3 is TGTGCCAGCAGCTTGGGGGCGCCCAATCAGCCCCAGCATTTT. As protein: CASSLGAPNQPQHF. The chain has TRBV5-5 and TRBJ1-5, with D unresolved. Germline values: CDR1 SGHKS, CDR2 YYEKEE (reference sequence). Trimming left V 0 bases short and J 3 bases short, with 7 bases between. The CDR3 is made up of 14 amino acids.

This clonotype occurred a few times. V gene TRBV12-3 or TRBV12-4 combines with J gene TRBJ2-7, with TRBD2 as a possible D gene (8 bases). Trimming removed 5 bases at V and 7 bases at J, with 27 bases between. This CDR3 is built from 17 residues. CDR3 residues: CASSLRGGGGSYNEQYF. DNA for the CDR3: TGTGCCAGCAGTCTGCGAGGGGGCGGGGGGTCTTACAATGAGCAGTACTTC.

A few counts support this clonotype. The DNA for the CDR3 is TGCAGCGTTGGGGGTATAGCGGACGAGCAGTACTTC. Protein sequence: CSVGGIADEQYF. The chain uses TRBV29-1 and TRBJ2-7, with D perhaps matching TRBD2 (6 bases). This CDR3 spans 12 amino acids. V gave up 4 bases and J gave up 5 bases, with 12 bases separating them. Germline V lookup: CDR1 SQVTM, CDR2 ANQGSEA.